These 6 T cell receptor beta chains were all obtained from the same sample, sequenced in a study of cytomegalovirus exposure and HLA in healthy donors. The PCR had 60 Vbeta and 13 Jbeta primers. Here immunoSEQ multiplex PCR was the method, and the copy in TCRdb shows in-frame clones only, minus some. The sample records around 170,000 clones, more than 75% being singletons. The sequenced sample consisted of PBMCs. These receptor sequences come from a woman in her 30s in good health and CMV-seropositive.

The V and J genes are TRBV4-2 and TRBJ2-3, with TRBD2 identical over 7 bases. Looked up from germline, CDR1 is LGHNA and CDR2 is YNFKEQ. The CDR3 loop spans 16 amino acids. V lost 1 base and J lost 6; bases outside the gene matches: 10. CDR3 residues: CASSQGGASGADTQYF. In nucleotides, the CDR3 is TGTGCCAGCAGCCAAGGGGGAGCTAGCGGTGCCGATACGCAGTATTTT.

The chain links TRBV19 to TRBJ1-6; 7 bases are a match to TRBD1. This CDR3 region has 15 residues. Germline V gene sequence: CDR1 LNHDA, CDR2 SQIVND (reference sequence). The V segment lost 5 bases and the J segment 7 bases; nucleotides outside the gene matches: 8. CDR3 sequence (DNA): TGTGCCAGTAGTCTAGTACAGGGGACAAATTCACCCCTCCACTTT. It encodes CASSLVQGTNSPLHF.

A single count supports this clone. This chain links TRBV9 with TRBJ2-5; 8 bases match TRBD1. Germline-derived CDR1 and CDR2 are SGDLS and YYNGEE. CDR3 size: 16 residues. Losses at the gene ends were 0 bases for V and 5 bases for J; bases not matched to a gene: 9. The CDR3 DNA sequence: TGTGCCAGCAGCGTAGCTCCTAGGCAGGGGGCTGAGACCCAGTACTTC. This codes for CASSVAPRQGAETQYF. Filled out from reference TRBV9 and TRBJ2-5, the complete variable domain reads DSGVTQTPKHLITATGQRVTLRCSPRSGDLSVYWYQQSLDQGLQFLIQYYNGEERAKGNILERFSAQQFPDLHSELNLSSLELGDSALYFCASSVAPRQGAETQYFGPGTRLLVL.

This clone was found a few times. The chain links TRBV6-5 to TRBJ1-2; TRBD1 is a possible D gene (5 bases). Germline values: CDR1 MNHEY, CDR2 SVGAGI. The CDR3 runs to 15 residues. Trimming took off 6 bases at V and 7 bases at J, with 21 bases between the two ends. This CDR3 is CASRIPQGGGGGYTF. In DNA form, the CDR3 reads TGTGCCAGCAGGATTCCCCAGGGTGGCGGGGGTGGCTACACCTTC.

Note on this clone: The same CDR3 can be traced to other DNA sequences in this sample. The gene calls are TRBV9 and TRBJ1-6; D might be TRBD1 (5 bases). The CDR3 runs to 14 residues. Germline values: CDR1 SGDLS, CDR2 YYNGEE. V was pared by 1 base and J by 5 bases, with 7 bases between. The CDR3 DNA sequence: TGTGCCAGCAGCGTATTAGGGGATAATTCACCCCTCCACTTT. Its translation: CASSVLGDNSPLHF.

The chain has TRBV10-3 and TRBJ1-2; D gene unclear. The CDR3 has 13 residues. The germline V gene encodes CDR1 ENHRY and CDR2 SYGVKD. Trimming shortened V by 5 bases and J by 7 bases, and 14 bases separated the two germline ends. The CDR3 DNA reads TGTGCCATCAGTCTCGGAGGGAGCGGTGGCTACACCTTC. It is translated as CAISLGGSGGYTF.